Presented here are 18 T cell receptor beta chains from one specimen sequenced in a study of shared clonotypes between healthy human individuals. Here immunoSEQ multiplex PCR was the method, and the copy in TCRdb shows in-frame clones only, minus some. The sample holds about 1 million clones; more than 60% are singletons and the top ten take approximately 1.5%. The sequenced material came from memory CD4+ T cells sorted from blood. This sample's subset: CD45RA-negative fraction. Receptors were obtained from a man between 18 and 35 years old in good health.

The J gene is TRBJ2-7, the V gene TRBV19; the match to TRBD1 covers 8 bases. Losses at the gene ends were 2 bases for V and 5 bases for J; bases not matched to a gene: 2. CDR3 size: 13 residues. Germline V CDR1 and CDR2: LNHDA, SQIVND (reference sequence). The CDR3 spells CASSIQGANEQYF. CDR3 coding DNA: TGTGCCAGTAGTATACAGGGGGCCAACGAGCAGTACTTC.

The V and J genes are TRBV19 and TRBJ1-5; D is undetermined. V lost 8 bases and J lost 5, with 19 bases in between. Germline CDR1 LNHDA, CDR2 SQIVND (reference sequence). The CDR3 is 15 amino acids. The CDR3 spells CASRSAIGIDQPQHF. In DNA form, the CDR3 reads TGTGCCAGTCGATCCGCCATAGGCATCGATCAGCCCCAGCATTTT.

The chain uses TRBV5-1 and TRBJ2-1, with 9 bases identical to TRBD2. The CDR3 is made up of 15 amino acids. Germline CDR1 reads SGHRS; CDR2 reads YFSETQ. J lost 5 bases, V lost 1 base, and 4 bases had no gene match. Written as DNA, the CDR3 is TGCGCCAGCAGCTTGTCTAGCGGGAAGGACAATGAGCAGTTCTTC. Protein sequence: CASSLSSGKDNEQFF.

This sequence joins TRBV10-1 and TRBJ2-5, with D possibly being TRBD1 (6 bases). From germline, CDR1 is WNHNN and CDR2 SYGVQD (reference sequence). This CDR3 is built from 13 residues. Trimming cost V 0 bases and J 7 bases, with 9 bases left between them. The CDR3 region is CASSESLQGTQYF. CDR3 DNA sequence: TGCGCCAGCAGTGAGTCGCTACAGGGGACCCAGTACTTC.

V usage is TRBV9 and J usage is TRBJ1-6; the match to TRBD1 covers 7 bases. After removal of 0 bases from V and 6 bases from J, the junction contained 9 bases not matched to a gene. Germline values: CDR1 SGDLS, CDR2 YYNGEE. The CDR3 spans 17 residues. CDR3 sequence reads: CASSVGSGTAFNSPLHF. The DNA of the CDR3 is TGTGCCAGCAGCGTAGGGTCGGGGACAGCTTTTAATTCACCCCTCCACTTT.

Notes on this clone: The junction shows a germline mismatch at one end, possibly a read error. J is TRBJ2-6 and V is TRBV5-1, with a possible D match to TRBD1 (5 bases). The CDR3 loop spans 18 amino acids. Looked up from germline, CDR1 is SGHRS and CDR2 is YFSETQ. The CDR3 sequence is CASSLEPSTDAGANVLTF. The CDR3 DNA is TGCGCCAGCAGCTTGGAACCTTCCACGGACGCTGGGGCCAACGTCCTAACTTTC.

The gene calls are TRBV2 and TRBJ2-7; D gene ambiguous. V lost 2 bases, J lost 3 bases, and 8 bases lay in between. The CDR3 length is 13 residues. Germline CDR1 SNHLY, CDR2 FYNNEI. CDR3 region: CASSEMGLYEQYF. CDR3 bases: TGTGCCAGCAGTGAAATGGGCCTCTACGAGCAGTACTTC.

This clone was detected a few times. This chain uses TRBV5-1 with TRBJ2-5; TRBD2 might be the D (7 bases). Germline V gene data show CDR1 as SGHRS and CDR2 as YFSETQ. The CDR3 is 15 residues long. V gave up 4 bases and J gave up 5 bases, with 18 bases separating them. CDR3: CASSPGWGGQETQYF. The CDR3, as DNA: TGCGCCAGCAGCCCTGGCTGGGGGGGGCAGGAGACCCAGTACTTC.

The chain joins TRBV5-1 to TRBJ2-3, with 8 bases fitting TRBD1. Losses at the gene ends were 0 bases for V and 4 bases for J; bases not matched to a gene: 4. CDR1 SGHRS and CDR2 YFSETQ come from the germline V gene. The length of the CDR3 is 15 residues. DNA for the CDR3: TGCGCCAGCAGCTTGGAAGGGACAGGCGCAGATACGCAGTATTTT. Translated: CASSLEGTGADTQYF.

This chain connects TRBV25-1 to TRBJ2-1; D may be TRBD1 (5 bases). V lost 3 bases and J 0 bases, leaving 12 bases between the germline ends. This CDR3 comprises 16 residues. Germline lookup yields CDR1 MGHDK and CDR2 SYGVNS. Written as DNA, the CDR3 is TGTGCCAGCAGTGAGCAGGGTGGTGGCTCCTACAATGAGCAGTTCTTC. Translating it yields CASSEQGGGSYNEQFF.

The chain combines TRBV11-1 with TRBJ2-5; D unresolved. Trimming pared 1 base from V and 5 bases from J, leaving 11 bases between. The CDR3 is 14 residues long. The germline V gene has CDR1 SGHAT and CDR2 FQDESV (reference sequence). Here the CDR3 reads CASSLGPSLETQYF. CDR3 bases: TGTGCCAGCAGCTTAGGTCCTAGTCTTGAGACCCAGTACTTC.

The CDR3 DNA reads TGTGCCAGCAGTGCCCAGCAGGGGAACACTGAAGCTTTCTTT. Translating it yields CASSAQQGNTEAFF. The V call is TRBV6-1, the J call TRBJ1-1; D perhaps matches TRBD1 (5 bases). Trimming pared 4 bases from V and 1 base from J, leaving 10 bases between. Germline lookup yields CDR1 MNHNS and CDR2 SASEGT. This CDR3 has 14 amino acids.

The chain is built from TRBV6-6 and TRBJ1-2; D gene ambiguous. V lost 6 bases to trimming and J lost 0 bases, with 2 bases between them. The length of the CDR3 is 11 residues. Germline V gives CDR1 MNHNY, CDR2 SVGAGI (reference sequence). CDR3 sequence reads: CASSTNYGYTF. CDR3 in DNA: TGTGCCAGCAGCACTAACTATGGCTACACCTTC.

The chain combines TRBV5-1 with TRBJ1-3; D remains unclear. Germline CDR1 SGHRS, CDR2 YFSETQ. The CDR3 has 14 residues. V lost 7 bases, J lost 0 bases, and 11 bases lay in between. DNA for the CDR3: TGCGCCAGCGGAGACACAGACTCTGGAAACACCATATATTTT. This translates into CASGDTDSGNTIYF.

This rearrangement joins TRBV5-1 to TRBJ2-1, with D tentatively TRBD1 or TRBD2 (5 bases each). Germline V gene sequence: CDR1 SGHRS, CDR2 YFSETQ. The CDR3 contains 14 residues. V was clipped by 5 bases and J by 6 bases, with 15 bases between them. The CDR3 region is CASSGGGVGNEQFF. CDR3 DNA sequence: TGCGCCAGCAGTGGTGGGGGAGTGGGCAATGAGCAGTTCTTC.

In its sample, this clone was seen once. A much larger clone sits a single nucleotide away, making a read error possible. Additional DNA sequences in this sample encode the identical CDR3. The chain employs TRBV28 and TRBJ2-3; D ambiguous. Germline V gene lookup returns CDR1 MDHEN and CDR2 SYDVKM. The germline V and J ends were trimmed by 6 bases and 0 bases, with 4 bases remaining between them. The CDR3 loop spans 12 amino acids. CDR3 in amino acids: CASSPSTDTQYF. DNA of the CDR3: TGTGCCAGCAGCCCTAGCACAGATACGCAGTATTTT. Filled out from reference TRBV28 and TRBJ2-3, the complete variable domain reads DVKVTQSSRYLVKRTGEKVFLECVQDMDHENMFWYRQDPGLGLRLIYFSYDVKMKEKGDIPEGYSVSREKKERFSLILESASTNQTSMYLCASSPSTDTQYFGPGTRLTVL.

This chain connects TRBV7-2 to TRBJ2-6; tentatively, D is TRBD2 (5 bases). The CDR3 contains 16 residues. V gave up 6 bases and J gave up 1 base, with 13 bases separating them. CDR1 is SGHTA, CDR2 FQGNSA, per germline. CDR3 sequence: CASSQGGSSGANVLTF. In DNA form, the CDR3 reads TGTGCCAGCAGTCAAGGCGGGTCTTCTGGGGCCAACGTCCTGACTTTC.

CDR3 region: CASSGRQGTSGETQYF. In DNA form, the CDR3 reads TGTGCCAGCAGCGGGCGACAGGGGACCTCCGGGGAGACCCAGTACTTC. The chain combines TRBV7-9 with TRBJ2-5, with 8 bases matching TRBD1. Trimming cost V 5 bases and J 5 bases; bases outside gene matches: 13. Germline CDR1 reads SEHNR; CDR2 reads FQNEAQ (reference sequence). This CDR3 has 16 residues.